This is a list of T cell receptor beta chains from one sample in a study of radiation and T cells in renal cell carcinoma. TCRdb's copy holds only in-frame clones and misses some; the assay was immunoSEQ multiplex PCR. The repertoire holds approximately 45,000 clones, with 75% to 85% as singletons. The material was blood, obtained from a patient whose treatment included radiotherapy and nephrectomy. The origin of the receptors is a woman aged 70 to 79 with renal cell carcinoma. Both conserved end residues are part of each CDR3. A D gene is named only where the DNA matches it firmly. Only some rows state a clone size, as once, few, many or a class for expanded clones.

d_call	clone_size	v_call	j_call	cdr3_aa	cdr3_nt
NA	NA	TRBV19	TRBJ1-1	CASSTHTGQGRMNTEAFF	TGTGCCAGTAGTACCCATACTGGGCAGGGTAGGATGAACACTGAAGCTTTCTTT
NA	once	TRBV5-4	TRBJ2-7	CASSPSRERAYEQYF	TGTGCCAGCAGCCCCTCTAGGGAGCGAGCCTACGAGCAGTACTTC
NA	few	TRBV30	TRBJ1-5	CAWSQRGNQPQHF	TGTGCCTGGAGTCAGAGGGGCAATCAGCCCCAGCATTTT
TRBD2	NA	TRBV6-1	TRBJ2-1	CASSIRLAGDNEQFF	TGTGCCAGCAGCATCCGACTAGCGGGAGACAATGAGCAGTTCTTC
NA	NA	TRBV29-1	TRBJ1-1	CSVAAGGTEAFF	TGCAGCGTAGCCGCGGGAGGGACTGAAGCTTTCTTT
TRBD2	NA	TRBV7-9	TRBJ2-1	CASMPGLARGEQFF	TGTGCCAGCATGCCCGGACTAGCCCGTGGTGAGCAGTTCTTC
NA	NA	TRBV30	TRBJ2-7	CAWSEKSGIQYF	TGTGCCTGGAGCGAAAAATCAGGGATACAGTACTTC
NA	few	TRBV5-4	TRBJ1-4	CASRLDGDNEKLFF	TGTGCCAGCAGATTGGACGGAGATAATGAAAAACTGTTTTTT
TRBD1	once	TRBV7-9	TRBJ1-5	CASSSYGQGSNQPQHF	TGTGCCAGCAGCTCTTACGGACAGGGCTCCAATCAGCCCCAGCATTTT
NA	NA	TRBV2	TRBJ1-2	CASSEGAGRAYGYTF	TGTGCCAGCAGTGAAGGTGCAGGGAGGGCCTATGGCTACACCTTC
NA	few	TRBV6-1	TRBJ1-5	CASSFNQPQHF	TGTGCCAGCAGTTTTAATCAGCCCCAGCATTTT
TRBD2	NA	TRBV7-9	TRBJ2-1	CASSLGGSDDEQFF	TGTGCCAGCAGCTTAGGCGGGAGTGACGATGAGCAGTTCTTC
TRBD1	NA	TRBV28	TRBJ1-2	CASSSGQGAFGYTF	TGTGCCAGCAGTTCGGGACAGGGGGCATTTGGCTACACCTTC
NA	once	TRBV11-2	TRBJ1-4	CASSLSDGVGKLFF	TGTGCCAGCAGCTTATCAGACGGGGTGGGAAAACTGTTTTTT
NA	NA	TRBV5-6	TRBJ2-3	CASSPASTDTQYF	TGTGCCAGCAGCCCGGCCTCCACAGATACGCAGTATTTT
NA	NA	TRBV7-9	TRBJ2-2	CASSLDTGELFF	TGTGCCAGCAGCTTAGACACCGGGGAGCTGTTTTTT
NA	NA	TRBV5-1	TRBJ2-7	CASSLESGNYEQYF	TGCGCCAGCAGCTTGGAGTCCGGAAACTACGAGCAGTACTTC
TRBD1	NA	TRBV29-1	TRBJ2-3	CSARGSGQGPKRYRTDTQYF	TGCAGCGCGAGGGGCTCGGGACAGGGTCCCAAACGATACCGCACAGATACGCAGTATTTT